The clone carrying this T cell receptor (beta chain) showed up many times. Its specificity is unknown. This record belongs to a study of T-cell reconstitution after alpha-beta-depleted transplantation in children. Study results and limitations: The main origin of T-cell counts and diversity one year after transplant was newly produced T cells. The origin of alpha-beta T cells about two months after transplant was reportedly several hundred expanded graft clones. High day-60 TCRbeta diversity in some patients came from surviving recipient T cells and thymic progenitors.

This CDR3 is 15 amino acids long. V lost 4 bases to trimming and J lost 4 bases; unmatched junction nucleotides: 5. Germline lookup yields CDR1 SGDLS and CDR2 YYNGEE. Unique molecular identifiers were built into the TCRbeta library. TCRdb redid the calling of the PCR reads with MiXCR, one entry per CDR3 protein. The sample records approximately 500,000 distinct CDR3 sequences, roughly a tenth being singletons. The source was PBMCs, collected before TCRalphabeta/CD19-depleted stem cell transplant. This TCR came from a child aged 2 to 10 with inherited bone marrow failure, due to receive a stem cell transplant. This chain joins TRBV9 and TRBJ2-3, with 11 bases matching TRBD2. The CDR3 coding sequence is TGTGCCAGCAGCCTGGGGGGACTAGCGGCAGATACGCAGTATTTT. The encoded protein is CASSLGGLAADTQYF.